The source of this T cell receptor (beta chain) is a study of blood T cell repertoires in COVID-19. The CDR3 sequence is 15 residues long. V gave up 3 bases and J gave up 0 bases; unmatched junction bases: 3. Germline V lookup: CDR1 LNHDA, CDR2 SQIVND (reference sequence). This table comes from immunoSEQ multiplex PCR, and its TCRdb copy is limited to in-frame clones, with some not included. The repertoire holds 60,000 or so clones, nearly 80% seen once, with 25% in the top ten. The chain is built from TRBV19 and TRBJ2-3; 7 nucleotides align to TRBD1. Sample: peripheral blood. The clonotype originates from a human donor in a cohort sampled during active COVID-19. For the CDR3, the DNA is TGTGCCAGTAGTATTTTGGGACAGAGCACAGATACGCAGTATTTT. Its translation is CASSILGQSTDTQYF.